The T cell receptor (beta chain) under discussion was sequenced for a study of cytomegalovirus exposure and HLA in healthy donors. The V gene's germline CDR1 is SGHDT and CDR2 YYEEEE. The CDR3 is 14 amino acids. The V end was cut by 0 bases, the J end by 0 bases, with 4 bases between. This clone was recorded only once. Primers included in the PCR were 60 Vbeta and 13 Jbeta primers. Assay: immunoSEQ multiplex PCR; the TCRdb copy retains only in-frame clones and omits some. This table holds some 200,000 clones, over 75% found once. The receptor was isolated from a man aged 40-49 years in good health and CMV-seropositive. The J gene is TRBJ2-1, the V gene TRBV5-6; D is unresolved. The sequenced sample was PBMCs. CDR3 nucleotides: TGTGCCAGCAGCTTGGAACTCTCCTACAATGAGCAGTTCTTC. Its protein product is CASSLELSYNEQFF.